The rows below give T cell receptor beta chains drawn from one sample of a study of memory CD4+ T cells and cytomegalovirus serostatus. TCRdb's copy holds only in-frame clones and misses some; the assay was immunoSEQ multiplex PCR. The table includes around 54,000 clones, just under 80% detected once. The sequencing input was memory CD4+ T cells from blood. All receptors come from an adult in good health and CMV-seronegative. The CDR3 runs from the conserved cysteine through the conserved F or W. The D gene is left open where the match is weak. The size entry is marked missing in some rows and otherwise reads once, few, many or a size class.

TRBV18	TRBJ1-5	TRBD1	-	CASPFEWTGYQPQHF	TGTGCCAGCCCATTCGAGTGGACAGGGTATCAGCCCCAGCATTTT
TRBV29-1	TRBJ1-2	TRBD1	-	CSVEGSRGKDGYTF	TGCAGCGTTGAAGGCTCCAGGGGGAAGGATGGCTACACCTTC
TRBV5-1	TRBJ2-1	-	-	CASSLGQGSYNEQFF	TGCGCCAGCAGCTTGGGCCAGGGATCCTACAATGAGCAGTTCTTC
TRBV4-1	TRBJ1-2	TRBD1	-	CASSQRDSYGYTF	TGCGCCAGCAGCCAACGGGACAGCTATGGCTACACCTTC
TRBV11-2	TRBJ2-2	-	once	CASSLESRELFF	TGTGCCAGCAGCTTAGAATCTCGGGAGCTGTTTTTT
TRBV29-1	TRBJ2-3	TRBD2	-	CSVERGGTDTQYF	TGCAGCGTCGAGCGGGGAGGCACAGATACGCAGTATTTT
TRBV2	TRBJ2-3	TRBD2	few	CASRGREGPDTQYF	TGTGCCAGCAGAGGGCGGGAGGGCCCAGATACGCAGTATTTT
TRBV10-1	TRBJ2-1	-	-	CASSGPGNEQFF	TGCGCCAGCAGTGGGCCCGGGAATGAGCAGTTCTTC
TRBV5-8	TRBJ2-1	-	-	CASSLLGASSYNEQFF	TGTGCCAGCAGCTTACTCGGAGCGAGCTCCTACAATGAGCAGTTCTTC
TRBV6-5	TRBJ2-7	-	-	CASKPRAGYEQYF	TGTGCCAGCAAACCCCGGGCTGGCTACGAGCAGTACTTC
TRBV6-5	TRBJ2-7	TRBD1	-	CASKVSGGEQYF	TGTGCCAGCAAGGTCTCAGGGGGCGAGCAGTACTTC
TRBV30	TRBJ1-6	-	-	CAWSSTSSPLHF	TGTGCCTGGAGTTCCACCTCCTCACCCCTCCACTTT
TRBV20-1	TRBJ2-5	-	-	CSCLKRETQYF	TGCAGTTGTCTTAAGCGGGAGACCCAGTACTTC
TRBV7-3	TRBJ1-4	TRBD1	-	CASSLNPPDRGEKLFF	TGTGCCAGCAGCTTAAATCCTCCGGACAGGGGGGAAAAACTGTTTTTT
TRBV30	TRBJ2-2	-	-	CAWSVPGFRTGELFF	TGTGCCTGGAGTGTTCCAGGGTTTAGGACCGGGGAGCTGTTTTTT
TRBV5-1	TRBJ1-4	TRBD1	-	CASSIGDRGGSEKLFF	TGCGCCAGCAGCATAGGGGACAGGGGTGGAAGCGAAAAACTGTTTTTT
TRBV10-3	TRBJ1-1	-	few	CAISELGTNTEAFF	TGTGCCATCAGTGAGTTGGGTACGAACACTGAAGCTTTCTTT
TRBV19	TRBJ1-5	-	-	CASSIGTGDQPQHF	TGTGCCAGTAGTATAGGAACAGGTGATCAGCCCCAGCATTTT
TRBV18	TRBJ1-4	TRBD1	once	CASSPPLGQSEKLFF	TGTGCCAGCTCTCCCCCCTTGGGACAGTCTGAAAAACTGTTTTTT
TRBV11-3	TRBJ2-5	-	few	CASSRREGGQETQYF	TGTGCCAGCAGCCGGAGAGAGGGGGGCCAAGAGACCCAGTACTTC
TRBV6-1	TRBJ2-1	TRBD2	-	CASSGRTSGRNEQFF	TGTGCCAGCAGTGGTCGGACTAGCGGGAGGAATGAGCAGTTCTTC
TRBV5-5	TRBJ2-6	-	-	CASSLDPANSGANVLTF	TGTGCCAGCAGCTTGGATCCAGCTAACTCTGGGGCCAACGTCCTGACTTTC
TRBV2	TRBJ1-3	-	-	CASLSGNTIYF	TGTGCCAGTCTCTCTGGAAACACCATATATTTT